A selection of T cell receptor beta chains follows, all from one sample in a study of shared clonotypes between healthy human individuals. The table came from immunoSEQ multiplex PCR; TCRdb's copy has only in-frame clones and leaves some out. The sample shows under 1,900,000 clones, less than 99% of them seen only once. Material for sequencing was naive CD4+ T cells sorted from blood. All receptors come from a man aged 30-40 years in good health. Both conserved end residues are part of each CDR3. The D gene is left open where the match is weak. Size tells how often a clone was seen (once, few, many) or the class of an expanded clone, and some rows leave it out.

D	size	V	J	DNA	CDR3
.	.	TRBV18	TRBJ2-2	TGTGCCAGCTCACCCCTCATGGCGACCACGAACACCGGGGAGCTGTTTTTT	CASSPLMATTNTGELFF
.	.	TRBV7-2	TRBJ2-7	TGTGCCAGCAGCTTATTTAGGGGCGAGCAGTACTTC	CASSLFRGEQYF
.	.	TRBV5-1	TRBJ1-5	TGCGCCAGCAGCTTGGGTACGAATAGCAATCAGCCCCAGCATTTT	CASSLGTNSNQPQHF
TRBD2	.	TRBV5-4	TRBJ2-1	TGTGCCAGCAGCTTACCAGCGGGACGCTCCTACAATGAGCAGTTCTTC	CASSLPAGRSYNEQFF
TRBD1	once	TRBV18	TRBJ1-5	TGTGCCAGCTCACCAGGGCAGGGGGAACAGCCCCAGCATTTT	CASSPGQGEQPQHF
TRBD2	.	TRBV14	TRBJ2-1	TGTGCCAGCAGCCTGACTAGCGGGAGCGCGCAGTTCTTC	CASSLTSGSAQFF
.	.	TRBV6-1	TRBJ1-2	TGTGCCAGCAGTGAAGCACTCATGAACTATGGCTACACCTTC	CASSEALMNYGYTF
.	.	TRBV5-5	TRBJ1-1	TGTGCCAGCAGCTTGCCGGGTGTGAACACTGAAGCTTTCTTT	CASSLPGVNTEAFF
.	.	TRBV5-1	TRBJ1-4	TGCGCCAGCAGCGTCTCGACCGCAACTAATGAAAAACTGTTTTTT	CASSVSTATNEKLFF
TRBD2	.	TRBV5-4	TRBJ2-2	TGTGCCAGCAGCTTGGCCGGGAGGGTGGCCGGGGAGCTGTTTTTT	CASSLAGRVAGELFF